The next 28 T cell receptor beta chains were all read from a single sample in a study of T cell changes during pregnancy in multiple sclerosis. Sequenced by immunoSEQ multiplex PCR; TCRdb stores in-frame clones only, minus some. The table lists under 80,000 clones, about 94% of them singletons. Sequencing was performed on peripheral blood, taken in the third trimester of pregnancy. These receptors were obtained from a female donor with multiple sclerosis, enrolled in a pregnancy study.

Here the CDR3 reads CASGGDYPDYTDTQYF. The CDR3 region has the DNA TGTGCCAGCGGTGGGGACTACCCAGACTACACAGATACGCAGTATTTT. The chain has TRBV5-4 and TRBJ2-3; 7 positions match TRBD2. With V trimmed by 7 bases and J by 2 bases, 13 bases remained unmatched. This CDR3 is built from 16 residues. The germline CDR1 and CDR2 sequences are SGHNT and YYREEE (reference sequence).

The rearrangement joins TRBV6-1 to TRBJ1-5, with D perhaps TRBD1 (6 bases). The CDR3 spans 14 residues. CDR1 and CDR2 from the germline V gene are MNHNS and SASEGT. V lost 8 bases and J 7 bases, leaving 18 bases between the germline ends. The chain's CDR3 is CASLGGGEGQPQHF. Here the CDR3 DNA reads TGTGCCAGCCTCGGGGGGGGCGAAGGCCAGCCCCAGCATTTT.

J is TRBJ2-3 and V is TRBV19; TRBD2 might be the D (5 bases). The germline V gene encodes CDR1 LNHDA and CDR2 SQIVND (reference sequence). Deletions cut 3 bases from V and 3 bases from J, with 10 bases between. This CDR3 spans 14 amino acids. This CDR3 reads CASSIPERTDTQYF. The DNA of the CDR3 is TGTGCCAGTAGTATTCCTGAGCGGACAGATACGCAGTATTTT. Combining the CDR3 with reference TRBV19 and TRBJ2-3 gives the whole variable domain DGGITQSPKYLFRKEGQNVTLSCEQNLNHDAMYWYRQDPGQGLRLIYYSQIVNDFQKGDIAEGYSVSREKKESFPLTVTSAQKNPTAFYLCASSIPERTDTQYFGPGTRLTVL.

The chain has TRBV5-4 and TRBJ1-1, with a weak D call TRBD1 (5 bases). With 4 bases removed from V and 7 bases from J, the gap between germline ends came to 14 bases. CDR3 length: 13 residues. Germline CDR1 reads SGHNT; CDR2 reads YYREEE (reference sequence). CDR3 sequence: CASSGIGVNEAFF. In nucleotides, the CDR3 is TGTGCCAGCAGCGGTATAGGGGTGAATGAAGCTTTCTTT.

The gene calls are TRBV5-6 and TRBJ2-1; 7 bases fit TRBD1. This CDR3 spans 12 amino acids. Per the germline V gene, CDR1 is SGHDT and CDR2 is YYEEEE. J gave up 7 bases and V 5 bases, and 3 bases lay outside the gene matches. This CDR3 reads CASRLTGNEQFF. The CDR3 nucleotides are TGTGCCAGCAGATTGACAGGGAATGAGCAGTTCTTC.

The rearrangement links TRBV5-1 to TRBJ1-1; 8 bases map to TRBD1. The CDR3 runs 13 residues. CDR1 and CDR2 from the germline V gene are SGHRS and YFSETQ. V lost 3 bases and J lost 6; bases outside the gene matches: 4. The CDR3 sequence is CASSSTGGAEAFF. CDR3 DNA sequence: TGCGCCAGCAGCTCCACAGGGGGTGCTGAAGCTTTCTTT.

The CDR3: CASPKPGDVDTEAFF. CDR3 in DNA: TGTGCCAGCCCCAAGCCCGGGGATGTGGACACTGAAGCTTTCTTT. The V and J genes are TRBV2 and TRBJ1-1; no clear D gene. The ends were cut back, 8 bases at V and 3 bases at J, with 19 bases in the middle. The CDR3 contains 15 residues. Germline assignment: CDR1 SNHLY and CDR2 FYNNEI.

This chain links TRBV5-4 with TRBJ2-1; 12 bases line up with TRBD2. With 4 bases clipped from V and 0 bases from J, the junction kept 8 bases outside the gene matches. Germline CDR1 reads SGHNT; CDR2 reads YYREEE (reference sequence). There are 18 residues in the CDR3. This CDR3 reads CASSAGTSGSSSYNEQFF. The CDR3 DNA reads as TGTGCCAGCAGCGCCGGGACTAGCGGGTCCAGCTCCTACAATGAGCAGTTCTTC.

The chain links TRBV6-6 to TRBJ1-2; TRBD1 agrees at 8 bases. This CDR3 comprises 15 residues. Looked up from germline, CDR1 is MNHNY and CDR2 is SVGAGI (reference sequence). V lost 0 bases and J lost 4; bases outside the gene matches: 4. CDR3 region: CASSYSTGAIYGYTF. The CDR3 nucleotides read TGTGCCAGCAGTTACTCGACAGGGGCGATCTATGGCTACACCTTC.

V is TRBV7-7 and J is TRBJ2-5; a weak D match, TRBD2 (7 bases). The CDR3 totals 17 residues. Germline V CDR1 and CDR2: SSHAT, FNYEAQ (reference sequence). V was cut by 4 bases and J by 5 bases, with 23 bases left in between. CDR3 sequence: CASSYRMVGGESETQYF. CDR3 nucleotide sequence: TGTGCCAGCAGCTACCGTATGGTAGGGGGGGAGTCGGAGACCCAGTACTTC.

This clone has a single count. Here the CDR3 reads CASSWGGRETQYF. The CDR3 nucleotides read TGTGCCAGCAGCTGGGGGGGCCGGGAGACCCAGTACTTC. The V and J genes are TRBV7-9 and TRBJ2-5, with D possibly being TRBD2 (7 bases). The germline V and J ends were trimmed by 4 bases and 5 bases, with 11 bases remaining between them. The CDR3 is 13 amino acids. Germline V gene sequence: CDR1 SEHNR, CDR2 FQNEAQ (reference sequence).

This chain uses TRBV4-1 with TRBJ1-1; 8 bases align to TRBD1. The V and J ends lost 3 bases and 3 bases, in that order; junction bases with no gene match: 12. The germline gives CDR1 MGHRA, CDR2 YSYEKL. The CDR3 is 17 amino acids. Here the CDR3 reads CASSHELRGQSDTEAFF. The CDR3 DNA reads TGCGCCAGCAGCCACGAACTCAGGGGGCAGTCGGACACTGAAGCTTTCTTT.

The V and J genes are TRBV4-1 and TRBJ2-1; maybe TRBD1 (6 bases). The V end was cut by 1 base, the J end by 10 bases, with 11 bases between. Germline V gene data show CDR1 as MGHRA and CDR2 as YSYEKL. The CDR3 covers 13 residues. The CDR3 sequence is CASSQVTGREQFF. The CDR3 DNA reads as TGCGCCAGCAGCCAAGTCACAGGGCGAGAGCAGTTCTTC.

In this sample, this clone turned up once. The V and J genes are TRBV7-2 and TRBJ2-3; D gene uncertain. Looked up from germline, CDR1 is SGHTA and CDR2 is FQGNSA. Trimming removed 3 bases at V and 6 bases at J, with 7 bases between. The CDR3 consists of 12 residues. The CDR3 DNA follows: TGTGCCAGCAGCTTTGAGACTGATACGCAGTATTTT. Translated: CASSFETDTQYF.

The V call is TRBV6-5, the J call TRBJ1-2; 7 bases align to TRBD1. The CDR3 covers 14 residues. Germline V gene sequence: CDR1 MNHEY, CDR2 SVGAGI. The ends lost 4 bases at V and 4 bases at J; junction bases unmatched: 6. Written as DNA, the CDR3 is TGTGCCAGCAGTTCAAGGGGGCTTGGCTATGGCTACACCTTC. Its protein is CASSSRGLGYGYTF.

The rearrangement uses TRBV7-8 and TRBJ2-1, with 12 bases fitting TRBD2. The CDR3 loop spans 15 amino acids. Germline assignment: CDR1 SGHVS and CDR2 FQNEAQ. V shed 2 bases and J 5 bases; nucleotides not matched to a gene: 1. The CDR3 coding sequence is TGTGCCAGCAGCTTAACTAGCGGGGGGAACAATGAGCAGTTCTTC. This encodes CASSLTSGGNNEQFF. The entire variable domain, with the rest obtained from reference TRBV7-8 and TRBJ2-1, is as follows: GAGVSQSPRYKVAKRGQDVALRCDPISGHVSLFWYQQALGQGPEFLTYFQNEAQLDKSGLPSDRFFAERPEGSVSTLKIQRTQQEDSAVYLCASSLTSGGNNEQFFGPGTRLTVL.

This CDR3 reads CAISVGGQGYEQYF. Here the CDR3 DNA reads TGTGCCATCAGTGTGGGAGGACAGGGGTACGAGCAGTACTTC. The chain is built from TRBV10-3 and TRBJ2-7, with TRBD1 identical over 9 bases. CDR3 length: 14 amino acids. From germline, CDR1 is ENHRY and CDR2 SYGVKD. Unmatched junction bases numbered 5, after V lost 4 bases and J lost 4 bases.

The CDR3 nucleotides read TGTGCCAGCAGTTTAACGGTATACAGACAGCCCCAGCATTTT. Its protein is CASSLTVYRQPQHF. This chain uses TRBV27 with TRBJ1-5; D is ambiguous. The CDR3 runs 14 residues. V was clipped by 2 bases and J by 7 bases, with 12 bases between them. Per germline, CDR1 MNHEY and CDR2 SMNVEV (reference sequence).

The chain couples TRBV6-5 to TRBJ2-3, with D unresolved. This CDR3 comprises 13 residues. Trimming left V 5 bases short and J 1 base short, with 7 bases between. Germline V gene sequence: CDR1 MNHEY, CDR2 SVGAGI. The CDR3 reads CASSTGGTDTQYF. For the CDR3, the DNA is TGTGCCAGCAGTACGGGTGGCACAGATACGCAGTATTTT.

The CDR3 DNA is TGCGCCAGCAGGGGGCAGAACACTGAAGCTTTCTTT. Protein sequence: CASRGQNTEAFF. The rearrangement uses TRBV5-1 and TRBJ1-1; D is perhaps TRBD1 (5 bases). The V gene lost 5 bases and the J gene lost 1 base, with 6 bases spanning the gap. This CDR3 has 12 amino acids. Germline V gene sequence: CDR1 SGHRS, CDR2 YFSETQ.

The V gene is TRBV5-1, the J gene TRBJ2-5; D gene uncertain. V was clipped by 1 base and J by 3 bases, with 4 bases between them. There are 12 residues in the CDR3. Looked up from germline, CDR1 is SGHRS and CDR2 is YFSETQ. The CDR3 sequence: CASSLREETQYF. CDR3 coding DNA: TGCGCCAGCAGCTTGAGAGAAGAGACCCAGTACTTC.

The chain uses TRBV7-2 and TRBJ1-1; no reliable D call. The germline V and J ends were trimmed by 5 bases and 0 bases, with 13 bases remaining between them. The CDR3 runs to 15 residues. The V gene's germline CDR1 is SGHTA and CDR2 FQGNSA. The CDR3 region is CASSDQPGLNTEAFF. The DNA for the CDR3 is TGTGCCAGCAGCGATCAACCGGGGTTGAACACTGAAGCTTTCTTT.

CDR3 nucleotide sequence: TGTGCCAGCAGCGCTAGCGGGGGGCCAGATACGCAGTATTTT. It yields the protein CASSASGGPDTQYF. The chain recombines TRBV9 with TRBJ2-3; TRBD2 matches at 11 bases. With 3 bases clipped from V and 4 bases from J, the junction kept 1 base outside the gene matches. This CDR3 spans 14 amino acids. The germline V gene encodes CDR1 SGDLS and CDR2 YYNGEE.

The CDR3 DNA sequence: TGCGCCAGCAGTGATCGGTATGGGGGCGACGAGCAGTACTTC. Encoded protein: CASSDRYGGDEQYF. The V gene is TRBV10-1, the J gene TRBJ2-7, with a tentative D call TRBD1 (6 bases). V dropped 3 bases and J dropped 5 bases, with 14 bases sitting between them. This CDR3 has 14 residues. Per the germline V gene, CDR1 is WNHNN and CDR2 is SYGVQD (reference sequence).

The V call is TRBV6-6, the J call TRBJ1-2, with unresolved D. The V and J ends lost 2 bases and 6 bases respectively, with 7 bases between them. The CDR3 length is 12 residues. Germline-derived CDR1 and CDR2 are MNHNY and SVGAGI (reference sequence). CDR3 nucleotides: TGTGCCAGCAGTTACCCGGGGAATGGCTACACCTTC. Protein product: CASSYPGNGYTF.

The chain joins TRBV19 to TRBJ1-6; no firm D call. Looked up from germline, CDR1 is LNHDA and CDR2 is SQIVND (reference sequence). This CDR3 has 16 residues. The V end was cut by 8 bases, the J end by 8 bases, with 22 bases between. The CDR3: CASGETGRSRDSPLHF. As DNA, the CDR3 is TGTGCCAGTGGTGAGACGGGCAGGTCGCGGGATTCACCCCTCCACTTT.

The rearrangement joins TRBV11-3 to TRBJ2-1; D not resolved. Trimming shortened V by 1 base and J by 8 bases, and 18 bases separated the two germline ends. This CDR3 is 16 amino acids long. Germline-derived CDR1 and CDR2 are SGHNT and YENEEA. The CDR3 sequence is CASSLGVNPISDEQFF. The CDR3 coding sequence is TGTGCCAGCAGCTTAGGAGTGAACCCTATCTCCGATGAGCAGTTCTTC.

As DNA, the CDR3 is TGTGCCAGCAGCTTATGGACAGGGGAGAACACTGAAGCTTTCTTT. It is translated as CASSLWTGENTEAFF. This chain connects TRBV7-6 to TRBJ1-1; 9 bases are shared with TRBD1. Germline assignment: CDR1 SGHVS and CDR2 FNYEAQ. The CDR3 is 15 residues long. V shed 2 bases, J shed 1 base, and the junction held 2 bases outside the gene matches.